The entry that follows covers one T cell receptor (beta chain) sequence. Its antigen remains undetermined. Base-call qualities are not available, and no considerably larger clone is one nucleotide away. Collaborating institutions collected whole blood in K2EDTA tubes following their own protocols. For TCRbeta analysis, collaborators shipped samples in one of three forms: frozen whole blood, isolated PBMCs, or DNA extracted from either of those sample types. This record comes from a study of blood T cell repertoires in COVID-19 (TCRdb year 2020). General notes on the study: Collaborator samples came from the United States, Italy and Spain and covered acute and convalescent phases of COVID-19. The material from the prospective study consisted of cDNA or gDNA derived from T cells, B-cell-depleted T cells, or PBMCs. Deeply sampled blood TCRbeta repertoires from subjects exposed to, actively infected with, or recovered from COVID-19 were included in the dataset. The repertoires were released in a freely available public database intended as a resource for research on the immune response to SARS-CoV-2. The samples were drawn from the first 160 participants of the ongoing ImmuneRACE study and from over a thousand subjects provided by 6 global collaborators. Sample metadata almost always included a de-identified subject ID, COVID-19 status, age in years and sex. HLA class I and class II types, where available, came from metadata supplied by the sample provider rather than from assay-based typing. General conclusions and limits of the study: The amount of clinical and demographic metadata varied by source and participant and was provided uncurated.

The CDR1 and CDR2 encoded by the germline V gene are SNHLY and FYNNEI. V was cut back by 10 bases and J by 6 bases, leaving a gap of 19 bases between them. Including cysteine and phenylalanine, the CDR3 has 13 amino acids. The DNA shown is the 39-base CDR3, in frame from base 1. The immunoSEQ Assay, a bias-controlled multiplex PCR, was used to amplify TCRbeta CDR3 regions from genomic DNA. As for the original processing: Within the assay, amplification of reference gene primers was used to estimate how many nucleated cells each sample contained. To quantify the absolute abundance of each unique TCRbeta CDR3 rearrangement, sequence reads were collapsed and filtered. For each sample, productive Simpson clonality was calculated as the square root of Simpson's diversity index across productive rearrangements. Here the immuneACCESS table is served through TCRdb, limited to in-frame sequences with V and J called. Missing clones are a known gap in these copies; in checked studies unresolved V genes cover under half, and the rest lacks a known reason. That table is the source of V, J and clone size, and D and trimming were worked out from the DNA. Across this sample there are around 200,000 clones, with approximately 86% seen only once. Jointly, the top ten make up roughly 2.5% of the sample.

The chain joins TRBV2 to TRBJ2-7; the D gene is perhaps TRBD2, on 6 matching bases. The receptor's source is a man aged 40-55 years with active or convalescent COVID-19. The specimen was peripheral blood. Here is the DNA: TGTGCCAAGTCCGGGACTCCTGGGGTCGAGCAGTACTTC. Translated, this gives CAKSGTPGVEQYF.